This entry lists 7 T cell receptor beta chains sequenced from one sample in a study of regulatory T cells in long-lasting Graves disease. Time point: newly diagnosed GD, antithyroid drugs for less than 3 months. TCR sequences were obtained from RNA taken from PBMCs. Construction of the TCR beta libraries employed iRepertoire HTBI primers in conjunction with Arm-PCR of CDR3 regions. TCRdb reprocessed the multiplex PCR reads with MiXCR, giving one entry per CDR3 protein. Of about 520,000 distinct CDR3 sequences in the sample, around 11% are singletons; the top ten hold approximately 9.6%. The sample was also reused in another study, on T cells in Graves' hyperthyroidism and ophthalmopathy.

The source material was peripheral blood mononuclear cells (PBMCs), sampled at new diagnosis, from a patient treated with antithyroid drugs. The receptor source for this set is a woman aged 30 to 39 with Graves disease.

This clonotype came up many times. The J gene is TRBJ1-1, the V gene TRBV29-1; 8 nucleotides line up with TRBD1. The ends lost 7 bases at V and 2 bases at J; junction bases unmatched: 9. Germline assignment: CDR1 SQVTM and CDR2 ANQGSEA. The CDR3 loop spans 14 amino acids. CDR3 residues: CSAIPRGLNTEAFF. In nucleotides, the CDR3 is TGCAGCGCCATACCCAGGGGGCTTAACACTGAAGCTTTCTTT.

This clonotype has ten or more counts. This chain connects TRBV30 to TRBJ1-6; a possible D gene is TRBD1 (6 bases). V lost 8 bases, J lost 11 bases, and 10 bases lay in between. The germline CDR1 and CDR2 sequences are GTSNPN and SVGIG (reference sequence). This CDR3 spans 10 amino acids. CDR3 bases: TGTGCCGCCCAGGGGCCACCCCTCCACTTT. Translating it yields CAAQGPPLHF.

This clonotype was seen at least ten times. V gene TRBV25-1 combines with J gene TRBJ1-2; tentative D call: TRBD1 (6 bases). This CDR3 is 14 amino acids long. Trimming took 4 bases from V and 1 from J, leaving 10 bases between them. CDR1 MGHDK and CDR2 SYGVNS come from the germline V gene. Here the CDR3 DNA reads TGTGCCAGCAGTGGACAGGCGATTAACTATGGCTACACCTTC. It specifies CASSGQAINYGYTF.

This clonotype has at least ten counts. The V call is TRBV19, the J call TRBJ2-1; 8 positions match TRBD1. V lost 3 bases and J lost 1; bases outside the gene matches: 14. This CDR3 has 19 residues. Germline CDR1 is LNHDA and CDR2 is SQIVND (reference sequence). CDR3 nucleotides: TGTGCCAGTAGTATTTCTCCATCCGACAGGGGTATTTCCTACAATGAGCAGTTCTTC. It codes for CASSISPSDRGISYNEQFF.

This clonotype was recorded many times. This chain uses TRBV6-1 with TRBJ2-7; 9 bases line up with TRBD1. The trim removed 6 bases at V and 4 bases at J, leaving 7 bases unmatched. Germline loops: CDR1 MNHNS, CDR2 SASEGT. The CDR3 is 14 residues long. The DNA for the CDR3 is TGTGCCAGCAGCCACAGGGGGCTGAAGTACGAGCAGTACTTC. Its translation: CASSHRGLKYEQYF.

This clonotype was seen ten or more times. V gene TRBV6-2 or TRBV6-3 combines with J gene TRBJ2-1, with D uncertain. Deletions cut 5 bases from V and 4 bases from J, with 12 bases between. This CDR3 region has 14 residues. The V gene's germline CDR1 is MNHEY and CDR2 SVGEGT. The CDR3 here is CASSEWSKYNEQFF. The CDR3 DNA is TGTGCCAGCAGTGAATGGTCAAAATACAATGAGCAGTTCTTC.

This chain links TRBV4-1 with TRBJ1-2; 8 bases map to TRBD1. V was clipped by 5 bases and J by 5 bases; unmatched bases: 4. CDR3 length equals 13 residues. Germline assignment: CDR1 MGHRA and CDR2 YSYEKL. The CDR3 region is CASSTDRAYGYTF. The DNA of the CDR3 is TGCGCCAGCAGCACGGACAGGGCATATGGCTACACCTTC.